The 5 T cell receptor beta chains reported below all come from one sample, sequenced in a study of tumor-infiltrating lymphocytes in primary liver carcinoma. A primer in the constant region served to generate TCR beta cDNA from 450 to 650 ng of total RNA. Each TCR beta library was derived from three nested multiplex PCR rounds that employed slightly modified ARM-PCR. A C-beta reverse primer was combined with TRBV1-TRBV30 forward primers in the first two PCR rounds, and each round had approximately 10 cycles. TCRdb used MiXCR to reprocess the multiplex PCR reads, holding one entry per CDR3 protein. The sample records about 310,000 distinct CDR3 sequences, around three fifths being singletons. Researchers drew blood RNA from unsorted whole blood and extracted germline DNA as well. Sequencing was performed on peripheral blood. The receptor source for this set is a man aged 40-49 years with primary liver carcinoma and hepatitis B virus infection.

This clonotype was counted many times. The rearrangement uses TRBV4-1 and TRBJ2-7, with D possibly being TRBD1 (6 bases). V lost 0 bases, J lost 0 bases, and 12 bases lay in between. The CDR3 has 16 residues. CDR1 and CDR2 from the germline V gene are MGHRA and YSYEKL. CDR3 in amino acids: CASSQEGASSSYEQYF. CDR3 nucleotide sequence: TGCGCCAGCAGCCAAGAGGGGGCCAGTAGCTCCTACGAGCAGTACTTC.

The table lists this clonotype with a count of one. The junction departs from germline at one end; a sequencing error may be responsible. The chain uses TRBV5-6 and TRBJ1-2; D is ambiguous. CDR1 and CDR2 (germline): SGHDT, YYEEEE. The CDR3 is 14 amino acids. This chain's CDR3 is CASSFGNLNNGYTF. The CDR3 DNA is TGTGCCAGCAGCTTTGGGAACCTTAACAATGGCTACACCTTC.

Concerning this clonotype itself: A much larger clone differs by one base, so this may be a read error. CDR3 coding DNA: TGTGCCAGCATCGGAAAGGCCGACCTCAATGAGCAGTTCTTC. Protein: CASIGKADLNEQFF. This chain joins TRBV6-5 and TRBJ2-1; D gene ambiguous. The CDR3 consists of 14 residues. The ends were cut back, 7 bases at V and 6 bases at J, with 16 bases in the middle. Germline assignment: CDR1 MNHEY and CDR2 SVGAGI.

Worth noting for this clonotype: This sequence may be a read error, since a much larger clone differs from it by one base. The chain has TRBV18 and TRBJ2-3; the D gene is possibly TRBD2 (5 bases). From germline, CDR1 is KGHSH and CDR2 LQKENI. V lost 3 bases to trimming and J lost 14 bases, with 18 bases between them. The CDR3 runs to 13 residues. CDR3 amino acids: CASSPLSAVEVYF. The CDR3 DNA reads TGTGCCAGCTCACCGCTCTCAGCGGTCGAGGTGTATTTT.

About this clonotype itself: A read error may be the cause here, since a much bigger clone is one base away. The rearrangement joins TRBV11-2 to TRBJ1-4; unclear D gene. Germline CDR1 is SGHAT and CDR2 is FQNNGV. The CDR3 consists of 11 residues. V was clipped by 10 bases and J by 11 bases, with 14 bases between them. The CDR3: CANSSSGKLFF. DNA for the CDR3: TGTGCCAACTCATCATCAGGCAAACTGTTTTTT.